These 24 T cell receptor beta chains were sequenced from one sample in a study of blood T cell repertoires in COVID-19. Sequenced by immunoSEQ multiplex PCR; TCRdb stores in-frame clones only, minus some. The sample yields some 160,000 clones, 86% seen once. Sequencing used peripheral blood. The receptors stem from an older woman with acute or convalescent COVID-19.

This chain connects TRBV6-6 to TRBJ2-2, with 9 bases lining up with TRBD1. Per germline, CDR1 MNHNY and CDR2 SVGAGI (reference sequence). The trim removed 6 bases at V and 1 base at J, leaving 0 bases unmatched. The CDR3 is made up of 14 amino acids. The CDR3 DNA follows: TGTGCCAGCAGGGGACAGGGGAACACCGGGGAGCTGTTTTTT. This sequence encodes CASRGQGNTGELFF.

The V and J genes are TRBV6-1 and TRBJ2-6; 7 bases line up with TRBD1. V trimming: 2 bases; J trimming: 2 bases; junction bases outside the gene matches: 3. The CDR3 covers 16 residues. Germline CDR1 and CDR2: MNHNS and SASEGT. The CDR3 loop reads CASSESRGPGANVLTF. The CDR3, as DNA: TGTGCCAGCAGTGAATCGAGGGGGCCTGGGGCCAACGTCCTGACTTTC.

This chain joins TRBV7-3 and TRBJ2-1, with TRBD2 matching over 10 bases. With 6 bases clipped from V and 7 bases from J, the junction kept 6 bases outside the gene matches. The CDR3 sequence is 14 residues long. Germline loops: CDR1 SGHTA, CDR2 FQGTGA. As DNA, the CDR3 is TGTGCCAGCAGTCGCGGGACTAGCGAAAATGAGCAGTTCTTC. Translation: CASSRGTSENEQFF. The entire variable domain, with the rest obtained from reference TRBV7-3 and TRBJ2-1, is as follows: GAGVSQTPSNKVTEKGKYVELRCDPISGHTALYWYRQSLGQGPEFLIYFQGTGAADDSGLPNDRFFAVRPEGSVSTLKIQRTERGDSAVYLCASSRGTSENEQFFGPGTRLTVL.

The chain recombines TRBV6-5 with TRBJ1-2, with 7 nucleotides matching TRBD1. CDR1 and CDR2 (germline): MNHEY, SVGAGI. The length of the CDR3 is 15 residues. After removal of 8 bases from V and 5 bases from J, the junction contained 14 bases not matched to a gene. Written as DNA, the CDR3 is TGTGCCAGCTCCCCGGCAGGAGGGGGCATATATGGCTACACCTTC. Translating gives CASSPAGGGIYGYTF.

J is TRBJ2-1 and V is TRBV28; 10 bases are shared with TRBD1. Trimming took 6 bases from V and 4 from J; bases not matched to a gene: 15. This CDR3 comprises 18 residues. Per the germline V gene, CDR1 is MDHEN and CDR2 is SYDVKM. CDR3 coding DNA: TGTGCCAGCAGCCCTGGCTTGCTGACAGGGGGCTTTTACAATGAGCAGTTCTTC. Amino acid sequence: CASSPGLLTGGFYNEQFF.

The chain carries TRBV3-1 (or the pseudogene TRBV3-2) and TRBJ2-1, with TRBD2 matching over 11 bases. The V gene's germline CDR1 is LGHDT and CDR2 YNNKEL (reference sequence). V lost 0 bases to trimming and J lost 5 bases; unmatched junction nucleotides: 6. This CDR3 contains 17 residues. The CDR3 sequence: CASSQEFGLAGHNEQFF. The CDR3 coding sequence is TGTGCCAGCAGCCAAGAATTCGGACTAGCGGGTCACAATGAGCAGTTCTTC.

This chain connects TRBV5-4 to TRBJ1-1, with D unclear. Germline-derived CDR1 and CDR2 are SGHNT and YYREEE (reference sequence). V lost 0 bases, J lost 6 bases, and 12 bases lay in between. The CDR3 has 14 residues. CDR3 in amino acids: CASSLEPGWAEAFF. The CDR3 nucleotides read TGTGCCAGCAGCTTGGAGCCGGGGTGGGCTGAAGCTTTCTTT.

The chain is built from TRBV6-1 and TRBJ2-5, with 8 bases identical to TRBD1. The CDR3 extends over 17 amino acids. The germline CDR1 and CDR2 sequences are MNHNS and SASEGT. V lost 0 bases to trimming and J lost 3 bases; unmatched junction nucleotides: 9. The CDR3 nucleotides are TGTGCCAGCAGTGAAGCGTGGACAGGGTTGACCAAAGAGACCCAGTACTTC. This translates into CASSEAWTGLTKETQYF.

V is TRBV6-2 or TRBV6-3 and J is TRBJ2-2, with 8 nucleotides matching TRBD2. The V and J ends lost 8 bases and 7 bases, in that order; junction bases with no gene match: 9. The CDR3 has 14 amino acids. CDR1 is MNHEY, CDR2 SVGEGT, per germline. The CDR3: CASGLAGFSGELFF. DNA of the CDR3: TGTGCCAGCGGCCTAGCGGGCTTTAGCGGGGAGCTGTTTTTT.

This chain uses TRBV2 with TRBJ2-5; D may be TRBD1 (6 bases). There are 15 residues in the CDR3. Trimming took off 8 bases at V and 4 bases at J, with 20 bases between the two ends. CDR1 and CDR2 (germline): SNHLY, FYNNEI. The DNA for the CDR3 is TGTGCCAGCTCCGCGACAGGACGTGTGGGAGAGACCCAGTACTTC. It encodes CASSATGRVGETQYF.

V and J are TRBV28 and TRBJ1-6; tentative D call: TRBD1 (5 bases). The V and J ends lost 7 bases and 7 bases respectively, with 20 bases between them. Germline values: CDR1 MDHEN, CDR2 SYDVKM. The CDR3 spans 16 residues. CDR3 sequence reads: CASTPGGGLGNSPLHF. The CDR3 DNA is TGTGCCAGCACCCCCGGGGGAGGACTCGGGAATTCACCCCTCCACTTT.

The J gene is TRBJ1-3, the V gene TRBV11-2; D possibly corresponds to TRBD1 (5 bases). Germline loops: CDR1 SGHAT, CDR2 FQNNGV. Trimming stripped 7 bases from V and 0 bases from J, with 7 bases between. This CDR3 contains 13 residues. The CDR3 spells CASTGHSGNTIYF. The CDR3 DNA reads as TGTGCCAGCACAGGGCACTCTGGAAACACCATATATTTT.

This chain connects TRBV5-1 to TRBJ1-2; maybe TRBD1 (5 bases). CDR3 size: 13 residues. The V gene's germline CDR1 is SGHRS and CDR2 YFSETQ. V lost 0 bases and J 4 bases, leaving 7 bases between the germline ends. CDR3 sequence (DNA): TGCGCCAGCAGCTTGGACCAGGGCTATGGCTACACCTTC. Protein product: CASSLDQGYGYTF.

The V and J genes are TRBV24-1 and TRBJ2-2, with 13 positions matching TRBD2. Looked up from germline, CDR1 is KGHDR and CDR2 is SFDVKD. V gave up 4 bases and J gave up 5 bases; unmatched junction bases: 18. The CDR3 is made up of 21 amino acids. As DNA, the CDR3 is TGTGCCACCAGTGACCCACTTGCCGGACTAGCGGGAGTCGGAGGGACCGGGGAGCTGTTTTTT. Residues: CATSDPLAGLAGVGGTGELFF.

The chain recombines TRBV18 with TRBJ1-4; 7 nucleotides line up with TRBD1. J lost 7 bases, V lost 3 bases, and 5 bases had no gene match. Germline CDR1 is KGHSH and CDR2 is LQKENI. The CDR3 sequence is 14 residues long. The CDR3 nucleotides are TGTGCCAGCTCACCCCAACAGGGGAGTGAAAAACTGTTTTTT. It is translated as CASSPQQGSEKLFF.

This chain links TRBV5-4 with TRBJ1-2; 7 bases match TRBD1. With V trimmed by 4 bases and J by 1 base, 7 bases remained unmatched. The germline CDR1 and CDR2 sequences are SGHNT and YYREEE (reference sequence). The CDR3 loop spans 15 amino acids. Here the CDR3 DNA reads TGTGCCAGCAGCACTCGGACAGGTCTTAACTATGGCTACACCTTC. This translates into CASSTRTGLNYGYTF.

The chain couples TRBV5-6 to TRBJ2-7; TRBD2 agrees at 8 bases. This CDR3 has 18 residues. J gave up 3 bases and V 0 bases, and 14 bases lay outside the gene matches. The germline gives CDR1 SGHDT, CDR2 YYEEEE. The CDR3 here is CASSLEFVASGLGYEQYF. CDR3 DNA: TGTGCCAGCAGCTTGGAATTCGTGGCTAGCGGGCTCGGCTACGAGCAGTACTTC. Full variable domain (missing parts from reference TRBV5-6 and TRBJ2-7): DAGVTQSPTHLIKTRGQQVTLRCSPKSGHDTVSWYQQALGQGPQFIFQYYEEEERQRGNFPDRFSGHQFPNYSSELNVNALLLGDSALYLCASSLEFVASGLGYEQYFGPGTRLTVT.

This clone appeared once. The rearrangement joins TRBV29-1 to TRBJ2-3; 7 bases align to TRBD1. J lost 0 bases, V lost 5 bases, and 11 bases had no gene match. Looked up from germline, CDR1 is SQVTM and CDR2 is ANQGSEA. The CDR3 is made up of 16 amino acids. CDR3 in amino acids: CSVSLATGTSTDTQYF. The CDR3 coding sequence is TGCAGCGTTTCCCTCGCGACAGGGACGAGCACAGATACGCAGTATTTT.

CDR3 nucleotides: TGTGCCAGCAGTTACTTACCCGGGACTACCAAGACCCAGTACTTC. This translates into CASSYLPGTTKTQYF. The rearrangement uses TRBV6-5 and TRBJ2-5; 7 bases fit TRBD2. The CDR3 runs to 15 residues. Trimming took 1 base from V and 6 from J; bases not matched to a gene: 8. From germline, CDR1 is MNHEY and CDR2 SVGAGI.

This rearrangement joins TRBV5-4 to TRBJ1-2, with D tentatively TRBD1 (6 bases). Germline lookup yields CDR1 SGHNT and CDR2 YYREEE (reference sequence). Between the trimmed V and J ends, which lost 0 bases and 1 base, there was a span of 10 bases. The CDR3 sequence is 15 residues long. The CDR3 DNA follows: TGTGCCAGCAGCTTGGGGGGGCGGAATAACTATGGCTACACCTTC. Protein sequence: CASSLGGRNNYGYTF.

The V and J genes are TRBV6-5 and TRBJ1-4; TRBD1 agrees at 11 bases. Germline lookup yields CDR1 MNHEY and CDR2 SVGAGI. This CDR3 spans 15 amino acids. The V gene end was trimmed by 6 bases and the J gene end by 7 bases; junction bases not matched to a gene: 7. CDR3 DNA: TGTGCCAGCAGGCCCCTCGGGACAGGGGGTGAAAAACTGTTTTTT. It is translated as CASRPLGTGGEKLFF.

The CDR3 region is CASRGVPNTGELFF. CDR3 DNA sequence: TGTGCCAGCAGAGGGGTCCCGAACACCGGGGAGCTGTTTTTT. The V call is TRBV6-6, the J call TRBJ2-2, with D perhaps TRBD1 (5 bases). Germline V gene sequence: CDR1 MNHNY, CDR2 SVGAGI (reference sequence). This CDR3 is 14 amino acids long. The germline V and J ends were trimmed by 6 bases and 0 bases, with 8 bases remaining between them.

The chain couples TRBV10-3 to TRBJ1-5, with D possibly matching TRBD1 (5 bases). The CDR3 totals 15 residues. CDR1 is ENHRY and CDR2 is SYGVKD in the germline V gene. V lost 8 bases and J lost 0, with 14 bases in between. CDR3 nucleotides: TGTGCCATCTCCGGTGGGGCGGATAGCAATCAGCCCCAGCATTTT. This codes for CAISGGADSNQPQHF.

Here the CDR3 DNA reads TGCGCCAGCAGCCAAGAACAGCTGTTACCAGGTTTCTTT. This translates into CASSQEQLLPGFF. V usage is TRBV4-3 and J usage is TRBJ1-1; D is uncertain. The germline V and J ends were trimmed by 0 bases and 13 bases, with 15 bases remaining between them. Germline V lookup: CDR1 LGHNA, CDR2 YSLEER. The CDR3 contains 13 residues.